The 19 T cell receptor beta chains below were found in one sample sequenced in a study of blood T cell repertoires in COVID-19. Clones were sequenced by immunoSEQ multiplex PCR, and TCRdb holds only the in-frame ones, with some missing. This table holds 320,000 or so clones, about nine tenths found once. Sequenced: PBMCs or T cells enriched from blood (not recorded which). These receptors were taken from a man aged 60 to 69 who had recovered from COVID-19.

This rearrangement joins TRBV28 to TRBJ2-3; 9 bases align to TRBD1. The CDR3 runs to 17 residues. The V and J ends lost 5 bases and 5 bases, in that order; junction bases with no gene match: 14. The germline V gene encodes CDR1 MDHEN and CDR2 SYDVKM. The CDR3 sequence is CASSPHPGQGSGDTQYF. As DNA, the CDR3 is TGTGCCAGCAGTCCGCACCCGGGACAGGGAAGTGGAGATACGCAGTATTTT.

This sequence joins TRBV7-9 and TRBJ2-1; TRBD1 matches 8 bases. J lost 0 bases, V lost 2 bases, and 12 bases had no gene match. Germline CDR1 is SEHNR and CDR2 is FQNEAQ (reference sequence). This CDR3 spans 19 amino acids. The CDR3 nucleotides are TGTGCCAGCAGCTTATCTCGGACAGGGTACCTTGGCTCCTACAATGAGCAGTTCTTC. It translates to CASSLSRTGYLGSYNEQFF.

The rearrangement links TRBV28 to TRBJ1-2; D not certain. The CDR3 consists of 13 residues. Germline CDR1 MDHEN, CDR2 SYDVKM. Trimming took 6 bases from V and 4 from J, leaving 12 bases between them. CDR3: CASREGSLYGYTF. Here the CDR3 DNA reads TGTGCCAGCAGAGAGGGTTCCCTCTATGGCTACACCTTC.

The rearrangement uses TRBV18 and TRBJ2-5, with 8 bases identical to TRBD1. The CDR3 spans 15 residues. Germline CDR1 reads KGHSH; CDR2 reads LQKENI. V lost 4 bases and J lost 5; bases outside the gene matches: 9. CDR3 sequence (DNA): TGTGCCAGCTCACACGGACAGGGTGTACAGGAGACCCAGTACTTC. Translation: CASSHGQGVQETQYF.

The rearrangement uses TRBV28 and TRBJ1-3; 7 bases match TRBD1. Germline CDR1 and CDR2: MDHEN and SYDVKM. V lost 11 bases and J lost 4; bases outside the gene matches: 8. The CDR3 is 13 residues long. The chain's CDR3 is CAAARGSGNTIYF. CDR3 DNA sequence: TGTGCCGCGGCCAGGGGGTCCGGAAACACCATATATTTT.

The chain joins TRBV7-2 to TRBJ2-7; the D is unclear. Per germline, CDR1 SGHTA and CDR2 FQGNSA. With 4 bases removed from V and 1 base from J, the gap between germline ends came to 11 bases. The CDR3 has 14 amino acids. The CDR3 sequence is CASSSQAASYEQYF. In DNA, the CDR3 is TGTGCCAGCAGCTCCCAGGCTGCGTCCTACGAGCAGTACTTC.

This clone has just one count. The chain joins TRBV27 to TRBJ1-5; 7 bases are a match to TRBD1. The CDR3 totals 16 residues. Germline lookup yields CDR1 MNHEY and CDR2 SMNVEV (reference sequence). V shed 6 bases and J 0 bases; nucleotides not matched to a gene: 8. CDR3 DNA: TGTGCCAGCAGCCGTACCGGGACAGTTAGCAATCAGCCCCAGCATTTT. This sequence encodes CASSRTGTVSNQPQHF.

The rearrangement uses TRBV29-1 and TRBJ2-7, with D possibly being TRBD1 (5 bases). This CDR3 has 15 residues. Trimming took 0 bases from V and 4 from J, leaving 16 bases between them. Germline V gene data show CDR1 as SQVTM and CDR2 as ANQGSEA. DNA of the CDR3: TGCAGCGTTGAAGATCCCAGGGCTTCAATGTACGAGCAGTACTTC. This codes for CSVEDPRASMYEQYF.

The DNA for the CDR3 is TGTGCCAGCAGCCCAATTGGGGACAGGGGTTCTGGTGAAAAACTGTTTTTT. Protein sequence: CASSPIGDRGSGEKLFF. The V and J genes are TRBV7-9 and TRBJ1-4; 10 bases fit TRBD1. The CDR3 length is 17 residues. V gave up 5 bases and J gave up 7 bases; unmatched junction bases: 13. CDR1 and CDR2 from the germline V gene are SEHNR and FQNEAQ (reference sequence).

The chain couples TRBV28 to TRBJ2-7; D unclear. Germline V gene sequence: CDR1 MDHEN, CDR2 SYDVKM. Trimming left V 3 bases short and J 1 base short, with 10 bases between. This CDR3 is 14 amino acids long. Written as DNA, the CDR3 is TGTGCCAGCAGTTTTATTAGTCGGTCCTACGAGCAGTACTTC. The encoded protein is CASSFISRSYEQYF.

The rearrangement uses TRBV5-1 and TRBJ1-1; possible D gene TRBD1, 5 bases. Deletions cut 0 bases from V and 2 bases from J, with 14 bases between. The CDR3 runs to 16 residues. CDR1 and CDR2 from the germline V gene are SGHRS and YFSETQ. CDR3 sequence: CASSLGPAGINTEAFF. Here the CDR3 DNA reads TGCGCCAGCAGCTTGGGCCCGGCAGGGATAAACACTGAAGCTTTCTTT.

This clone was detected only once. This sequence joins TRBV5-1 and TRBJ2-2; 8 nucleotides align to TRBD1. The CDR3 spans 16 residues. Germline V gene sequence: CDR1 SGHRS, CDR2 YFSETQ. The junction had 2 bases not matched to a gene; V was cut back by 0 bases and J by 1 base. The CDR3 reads CASSLGTGLNTGELFF. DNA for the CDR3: TGCGCCAGCAGCTTGGGGACAGGGCTGAACACCGGGGAGCTGTTTTTT.

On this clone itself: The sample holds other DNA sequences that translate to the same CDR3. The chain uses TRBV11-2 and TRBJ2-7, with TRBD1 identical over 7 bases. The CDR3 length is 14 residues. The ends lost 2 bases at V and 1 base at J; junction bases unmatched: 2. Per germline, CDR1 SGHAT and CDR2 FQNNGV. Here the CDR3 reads CASSLRDSSYEQYF. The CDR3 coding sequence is TGTGCCAGCAGCTTACGGGACAGTTCCTACGAGCAGTACTTC.

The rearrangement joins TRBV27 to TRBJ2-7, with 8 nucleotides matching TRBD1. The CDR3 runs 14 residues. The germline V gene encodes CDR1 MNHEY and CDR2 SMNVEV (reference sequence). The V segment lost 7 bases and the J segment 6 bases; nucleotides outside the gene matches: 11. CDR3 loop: CASTFQGAGTEQYF. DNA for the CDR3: TGTGCCAGCACTTTCCAGGGGGCCGGCACCGAGCAGTACTTC.

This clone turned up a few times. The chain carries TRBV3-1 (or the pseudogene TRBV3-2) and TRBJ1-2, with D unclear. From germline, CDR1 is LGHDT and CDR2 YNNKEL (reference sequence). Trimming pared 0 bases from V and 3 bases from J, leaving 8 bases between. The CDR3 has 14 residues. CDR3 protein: CASSQDGGYYGYTF. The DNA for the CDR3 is TGTGCCAGCAGCCAAGACGGCGGTTACTATGGCTACACCTTC.

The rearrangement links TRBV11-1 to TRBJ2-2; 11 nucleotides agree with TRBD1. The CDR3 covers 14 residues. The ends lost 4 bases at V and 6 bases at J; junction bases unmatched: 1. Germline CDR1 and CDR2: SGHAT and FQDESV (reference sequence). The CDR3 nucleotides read TGTGCCAGCAGCTCGGGACAGGGGGCCGGGGAGCTGTTTTTT. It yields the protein CASSSGQGAGELFF.

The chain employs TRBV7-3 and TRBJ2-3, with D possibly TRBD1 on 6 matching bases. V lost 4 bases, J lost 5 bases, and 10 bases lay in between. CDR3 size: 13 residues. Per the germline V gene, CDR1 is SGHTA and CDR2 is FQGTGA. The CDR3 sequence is CASSSRQEDTQYF. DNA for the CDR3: TGTGCCAGCAGCTCCAGACAGGAAGATACGCAGTATTTT.

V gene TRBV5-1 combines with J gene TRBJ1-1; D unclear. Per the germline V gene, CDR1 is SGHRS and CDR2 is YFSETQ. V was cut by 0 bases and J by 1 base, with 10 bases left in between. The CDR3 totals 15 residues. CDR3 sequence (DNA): TGCGCCAGCAGCTTGGTTACTATAGAGAACACTGAAGCTTTCTTT. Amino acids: CASSLVTIENTEAFF.

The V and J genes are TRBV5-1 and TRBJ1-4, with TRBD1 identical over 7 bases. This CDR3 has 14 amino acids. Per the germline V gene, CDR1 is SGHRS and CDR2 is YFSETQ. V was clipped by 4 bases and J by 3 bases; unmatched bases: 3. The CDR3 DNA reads TGCGCCAGCAGCGCACAGGGGTCTAATGAAAAACTGTTTTTT. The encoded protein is CASSAQGSNEKLFF.